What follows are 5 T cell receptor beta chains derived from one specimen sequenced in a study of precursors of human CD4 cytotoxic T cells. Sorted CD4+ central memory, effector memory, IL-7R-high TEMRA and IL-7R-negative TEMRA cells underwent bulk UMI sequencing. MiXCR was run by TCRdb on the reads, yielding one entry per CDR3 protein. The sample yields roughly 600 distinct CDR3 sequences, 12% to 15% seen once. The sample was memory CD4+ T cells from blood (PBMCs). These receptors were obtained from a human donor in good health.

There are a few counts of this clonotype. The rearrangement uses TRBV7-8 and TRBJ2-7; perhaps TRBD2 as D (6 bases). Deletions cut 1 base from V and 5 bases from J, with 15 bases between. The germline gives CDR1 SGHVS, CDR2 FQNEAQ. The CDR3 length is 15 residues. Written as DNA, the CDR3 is TGTGCCAGCAGCTTAGTCTCGGGAGCTTCAGACGAGCAGTACTTC. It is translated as CASSLVSGASDEQYF.

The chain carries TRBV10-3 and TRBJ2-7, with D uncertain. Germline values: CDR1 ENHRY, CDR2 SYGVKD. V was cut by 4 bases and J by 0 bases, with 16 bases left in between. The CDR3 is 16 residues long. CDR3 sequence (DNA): TGTGCCATCAGTGCTAGAGGTCCTACCAGCTCCTACGAGCAGTACTTC. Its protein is CAISARGPTSSYEQYF.

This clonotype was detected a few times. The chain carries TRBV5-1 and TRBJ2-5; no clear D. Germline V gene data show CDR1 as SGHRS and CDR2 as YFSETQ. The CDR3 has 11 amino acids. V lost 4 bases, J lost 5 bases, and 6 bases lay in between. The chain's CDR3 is CASSRRETQYF. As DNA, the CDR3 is TGCGCCAGCAGCAGGCGGGAGACCCAGTACTTC.

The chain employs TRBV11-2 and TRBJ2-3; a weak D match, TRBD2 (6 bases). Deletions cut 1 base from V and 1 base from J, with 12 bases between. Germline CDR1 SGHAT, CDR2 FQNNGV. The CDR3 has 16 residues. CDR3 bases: TGTGCCAGCAGCTTAGCCCCGGGACTGGGCACAGATACGCAGTATTTT. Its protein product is CASSLAPGLGTDTQYF.

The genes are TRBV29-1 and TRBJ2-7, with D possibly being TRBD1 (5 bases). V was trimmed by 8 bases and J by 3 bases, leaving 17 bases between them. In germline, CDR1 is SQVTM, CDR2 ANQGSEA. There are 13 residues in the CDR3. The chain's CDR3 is CSIAYKQDYEQYF. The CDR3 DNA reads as TGCAGCATCGCCTACAAACAGGACTACGAGCAGTACTTC.